This entry lists 10 T cell receptor beta chains sequenced from one sample in a study of T cell repertoires in cytomegalovirus infection. MiXCR, applied by TCRdb to the reads, yields one record per CDR3 protein. The sample holds more than 300,000 distinct CDR3 sequences, approximately 30% seen once. These receptors have no known antigen. Source: cultured PBMCs, taken from culture after CMV antigen stimulation. The receptors were gathered from a human donor in good health (CMV status not recorded). Some clones in this sample may be carry-over from other donors' samples.

The table lists this clonotype with many counts. The chain links TRBV7-2 to TRBJ2-3, with D tentatively TRBD2 (5 bases). Germline-derived CDR1 and CDR2 are SGHTA and FQGNSA. This CDR3 contains 14 residues. Trimming removed 3 bases at V and 2 bases at J, with 9 bases between. DNA for the CDR3: TGTGCCAGCAGCTTGGCTAGCTCCACAGATACGCAGTATTTT. It yields the protein CASSLASSTDTQYF. Drawing the rest from reference TRBV7-2 and TRBJ2-3, the complete variable domain is GAGVSQSPSNKVTEKGKDVELRCDPISGHTALYWYRQSLGQGLEFLIYFQGNSAPDKSGLPSDRFSAERTGGSVSTLTIQRTQQEDSAVYLCASSLASSTDTQYFGPGTRLTVL.

This clonotype was detected a few times. The chain uses TRBV6-5 and TRBJ2-1, with D perhaps TRBD2 (5 bases). Trimming left V 2 bases short and J 0 bases short, with 14 bases between. The germline V gene has CDR1 MNHEY and CDR2 SVGAGI. The CDR3 is 17 residues long. CDR3 in DNA: TGTGCCAGCAGTTACCCCCGTTTTAGCGACTCCTACAATGAGCAGTTCTTC. Translated, it gives CASSYPRFSDSYNEQFF.

This clonotype showed up just a few times. V is TRBV6-5 and J is TRBJ2-1; a possible D gene is TRBD2 (6 bases). This CDR3 is built from 12 residues. V gave up 6 bases and J gave up 9 bases, with 12 bases separating them. CDR1 and CDR2 (germline): MNHEY, SVGAGI. The CDR3 DNA reads TGTGCCAGCAGCCGGGACTTTGTTGAGCAGTTCTTC. Residues: CASSRDFVEQFF.

The chain couples TRBV4-1 to TRBJ1-4, with TRBD1 matching 8 bases. Germline assignment: CDR1 MGHRA and CDR2 YSYEKL. V trimming: 4 bases; J trimming: 5 bases; junction bases outside the gene matches: 9. This CDR3 contains 16 residues. The CDR3: CASSRRETGENEKLFF. The CDR3 DNA sequence: TGCGCCAGCAGCCGGAGGGAGACAGGGGAAAATGAAAAACTGTTTTTT.

There are a few counts of this clonotype. J is TRBJ1-1 and V is TRBV7-9; unclear D gene. Trimming removed 5 bases at V and 11 bases at J, with 15 bases between. CDR1 and CDR2 (germline): SEHNR, FQNEAQ (reference sequence). This CDR3 has 12 amino acids. For the CDR3, the DNA is TGTGCCAGCAGCCTCGGGGTAAAGGGTGCTTTCTTT. Translating gives CASSLGVKGAFF.

CDR3 sequence: CASSGDYPDREQYF. As DNA, the CDR3 is TGCGCCAGCAGTGGGGACTACCCCGATCGCGAGCAGTACTTC. This sequence joins TRBV10-2 and TRBJ2-7; 7 bases are shared with TRBD2. V shed 4 bases and J 6 bases; nucleotides not matched to a gene: 9. Germline CDR1 WSHSY, CDR2 SAAADI. This CDR3 has 14 amino acids.

The chain employs TRBV7-2 and TRBJ2-5, with D perhaps matching TRBD1 or TRBD2 (5 bases each). Germline V gives CDR1 SGHTA, CDR2 FQGNSA. This CDR3 is built from 13 residues. V lost 5 bases to trimming and J lost 5 bases, with 12 bases between them. CDR3 residues: CASSQGGEETQYF. CDR3 nucleotide sequence: TGTGCCAGCAGCCAGGGTGGGGAGGAGACCCAGTACTTC.

The count of this clonotype is one. The chain joins TRBV14 to TRBJ2-7; D unclear. This CDR3 is 13 amino acids long. Germline V gene lookup returns CDR1 SGHDN and CDR2 FVKESK. The CDR3 bases are TGTGCCAGCAGCCAAGATCTAGACTCGCCCCGATTGGTC. It encodes CASSQDLDSPRLV.

This clonotype has a handful of counts. V and J are TRBV7-3 and TRBJ2-1; D is undetermined. Germline loops: CDR1 SGHTA, CDR2 FQGTGA. V was trimmed by 2 bases and J by 8 bases, leaving 10 bases between them. The CDR3 spans 13 residues. The CDR3: CASSLGDFHEQFF. The DNA for the CDR3 is TGTGCCAGCAGCTTAGGGGATTTTCATGAGCAGTTCTTC. Drawing the rest from reference TRBV7-3 and TRBJ2-1, the complete variable domain is GAGVSQTPSNKVTEKGKYVELRCDPISGHTALYWYRQSLGQGPEFLIYFQGTGAADDSGLPNDRFFAVRPEGSVSTLKIQRTERGDSAVYLCASSLGDFHEQFFGPGTRLTVL.

This clonotype was recorded many times. The chain carries TRBV7-2 and TRBJ2-3; 9 positions agree with TRBD2. Germline CDR1 is SGHTA and CDR2 is FQGNSA. The CDR3 spans 16 residues. After removal of 3 bases from V and 1 base from J, the junction contained 5 bases not matched to a gene. This chain's CDR3 is CASSLGAGGGTDTQYF. CDR3 bases: TGTGCCAGCAGCTTGGGGGCGGGAGGGGGCACAGATACGCAGTATTTT.